This TCR beta chain was sequenced during a study of response to subunit inactivated influenza vaccine listed by TCRdb under 2018. The study in broad terms: Deep quantitative profiling of the T cell receptor repertoire was used in the study to follow responses to a trivalent subunit inactivated influenza vaccine. Overall study outcomes, separate from this receptor: It was suggested by the authors that each seasonal influenza vaccination may recruit only a limited number of new T cells.

This clonotype was seen many times. It lacks a known antigen. Base qualities were left out, and no much larger clone turns up one base away. Library preparation was by RT-PCR. The sequencing machine was an Illumina HiSeq 2500. TCRdb took the public reads, trimmed them with fastp at Q25, ran MiXCR for clone calling and kept in-frame beta chains. Each CDR3 protein gets just one entry, which takes the most common genes and DNA from the rows behind it. This sample lists hundreds of thousands of distinct CDR3 sequences; around 13% were detected once. 7.6% of the sample lies in the top ten. Specimen: PBMCs from blood, collected about 14 days before vaccination. This clonotype originated in a man aged 50 to 60 who received an inactivated influenza vaccine. Donor details come from another sample of the same person, matched by shared clones.

The CDR3 loop reads CASSSGTTKNIQYF. Read as DNA, the sequence is TGTGCCAGCAGCTCCGGGACCACCAAAAACATTCAGTACTTC. Rearrangement joined TRBV7-2 to TRBJ2-4, with the D call perhaps TRBD1 or TRBD2, as 5 bases match in each case. The CDR3 contains 14 residues, cysteine and phenylalanine counted. The entry retains the CDR3 DNA only, 42 bases that are in frame from base 1. V is reduced by 4 bases and J by 2 bases, leaving a spacing of 9 bases between them. In the germline V gene, CDR1 corresponds to SGHTA and CDR2 to FQGNSA.